Below, 28 T cell receptor beta chains from the same sample are listed, as sequenced in a study of blood T cell repertoires in COVID-19. Assay used: immunoSEQ multiplex PCR; TCRdb lists only in-frame clones, some missing. The sample carries 40,000 or so clones, about 91% recorded once. Sequencing input: peripheral blood. The receptors shown here come from a woman under 40 in a cohort sampled during active COVID-19.

The gene calls are TRBV5-6 and TRBJ2-7, with a tentative D call TRBD1 (6 bases). The CDR3 consists of 13 residues. CDR1 is SGHDT, CDR2 YYEEEE, per germline. V was clipped by 4 bases and J by 2 bases, with 10 bases between them. The CDR3 loop is CASSVRQAYEQYF. The CDR3 region has the DNA TGTGCCAGCAGCGTTAGACAGGCCTACGAGCAGTACTTC.

The genes are TRBV4-1 and TRBJ2-7, with D maybe TRBD2 (6 bases). Germline lookup yields CDR1 MGHRA and CDR2 YSYEKL. Trimming took off 1 base at V and 4 bases at J, with 14 bases between the two ends. The CDR3 has 15 residues. CDR3 nucleotides: TGCGCCAGCAGCCAAGCCGGCGGGACCGGATACGAGCAGTACTTC. Encoded protein: CASSQAGGTGYEQYF.

This clone was counted a single time. The V gene is TRBV11-3, the J gene TRBJ2-5; D is possibly TRBD1 (6 bases). The CDR3 contains 15 residues. Germline V gene data show CDR1 as SGHNT and CDR2 as YENEEA. V was cut by 3 bases and J by 2 bases, with 13 bases left in between. The chain's CDR3 is CASSFGSRGQETQYF. CDR3 coding DNA: TGTGCCAGCAGCTTCGGATCGAGGGGGCAAGAGACCCAGTACTTC.

This chain's CDR3 is CASSWGATNEKLFF. Here the CDR3 DNA reads TGTGCCAGTAGTTGGGGCGCAACTAATGAAAAACTGTTTTTT. The V and J genes are TRBV19 and TRBJ1-4; tentative D call: TRBD1 (5 bases). V was pared by 5 bases and J by 0 bases, with 7 bases between. The CDR3 is 14 amino acids. Germline V CDR1 and CDR2: LNHDA, SQIVND (reference sequence). The variable domain in full, completed from reference TRBV19 and TRBJ1-4, reads DGGITQSPKYLFRKEGQNVTLSCEQNLNHDAMYWYRQDPGQGLRLIYYSQIVNDFQKGDIAEGYSVSREKKESFPLTVTSAQKNPTAFYLCASSWGATNEKLFFGSGTQLSVL.

V is TRBV20-1 and J is TRBJ2-5; perhaps TRBD1 as D (6 bases). The J call may be incorrect, as the DNA end agrees better with TRBJ2-7. Germline V gives CDR1 DFQATT, CDR2 SNEGSKA (reference sequence). The CDR3 runs to 11 residues. The DNA for the CDR3 is TGCAGGGTCCAACAGGGAGACGAGCAGTACTTC. Amino acid sequence: CRVQQGDEQYF.

Here the CDR3 DNA reads TGCGCCAGCAGGACTAGCCAAAACACCGGGGAGCTGTTTTTT. This encodes CASRTSQNTGELFF. The V call is TRBV10-1, the J call TRBJ2-2, with 7 bases aligning to TRBD2. CDR1 and CDR2 from the germline V gene are WNHNN and SYGVQD (reference sequence). The CDR3 totals 14 residues. V was clipped by 6 bases and J by 2 bases; unmatched bases: 3.

The V and J genes are TRBV29-1 and TRBJ2-7; 8 bases map to TRBD1. Losses at the gene ends were 0 bases for V and 3 bases for J; bases not matched to a gene: 7. Germline lookup yields CDR1 SQVTM and CDR2 ANQGSEA. CDR3 length: 15 amino acids. The CDR3 protein is CSVEEQGAHGYEQYF. The CDR3 DNA reads TGCAGCGTTGAAGAGCAGGGGGCGCACGGCTACGAGCAGTACTTC.

The V call is TRBV25-1, the J call TRBJ2-3; TRBD2 aligns across 12 bases. The CDR3 totals 14 residues. CDR1 is MGHDK, CDR2 SYGVNS, per germline. The J segment lost 3 bases and the V segment lost 6 bases, leaving 1 base of the junction unmatched. The CDR3 loop is CASSLAGGTDTQYF. The CDR3 DNA is TGTGCCAGCAGCCTAGCGGGAGGGACAGATACGCAGTATTTT.

A word on this clone: Without the conserved terminal phenylalanine or tryptophan, this CDR3 likely stems from a read error. Because the CDR3's place on the DNA is in doubt, the DNA is left out and the CDR3 is given as listed by TCRdb. The chain employs TRBV20-1 and TRBJ1-6. Germline CDR1 is DFQATT and CDR2 is SNEGSKA (reference sequence). The CDR3 adds up to 9 amino acids, both ends counted. CDR3 sequence: CSARDRGNV.

The chain carries TRBV6-2 or TRBV6-3 and TRBJ2-7, with 9 bases aligning to TRBD1. The CDR3 has 12 amino acids. The V gene end was trimmed by 6 bases and the J gene end by 9 bases; junction bases not matched to a gene: 6. The germline gives CDR1 MNHEY, CDR2 SVGEGT. The CDR3 sequence: CASSRTGVGQYF. The CDR3 coding sequence is TGTGCCAGCAGCCGGACAGGGGTCGGGCAGTACTTC.

This chain uses TRBV7-9 with TRBJ2-1; TRBD2 aligns across 12 bases. V was clipped by 6 bases and J by 4 bases; unmatched bases: 7. The CDR3 loop spans 16 amino acids. CDR1 and CDR2 from the germline V gene are SEHNR and FQNEAQ (reference sequence). The CDR3 spells CASSPSSGRAYNEQFF. Here the CDR3 DNA reads TGTGCCAGCAGTCCCTCTAGCGGGAGGGCATACAATGAGCAGTTCTTC.

This chain links TRBV4-2 with TRBJ2-3; the match to TRBD1 covers 9 bases. After removal of 4 bases from V and 4 bases from J, the junction contained 15 bases not matched to a gene. The CDR3 is made up of 18 amino acids. Germline-derived CDR1 and CDR2 are LGHNA and YNFKEQ. Here the CDR3 DNA reads TGTGCCAGCAGCCGGAAAGAGGTAAGACAGGGGGTGTCAGATACGCAGTATTTT. It translates to CASSRKEVRQGVSDTQYF.

This rearrangement joins TRBV27 to TRBJ2-7, with TRBD1 as a possible D gene (5 bases). This CDR3 region has 14 residues. Germline values: CDR1 MNHEY, CDR2 SMNVEV (reference sequence). Between the trimmed V and J ends, which lost 0 bases and 1 base, there was a span of 7 bases. The CDR3 DNA reads TGTGCCAGCAGTTTATCGGGGCGTTCCTACGAGCAGTACTTC. Translation gives CASSLSGRSYEQYF.

The genes are TRBV19 and TRBJ2-1; a possible D gene is TRBD2 (5 bases). CDR1 and CDR2 (germline): LNHDA, SQIVND (reference sequence). This CDR3 region has 15 residues. Trimming shortened V by 7 bases and J by 2 bases, and 15 bases separated the two germline ends. CDR3 sequence reads: CASKATGYPYNEQFF. The CDR3 nucleotides read TGTGCCAGTAAGGCGACGGGATATCCCTACAATGAGCAGTTCTTC.

This chain joins TRBV11-3 and TRBJ2-1; 9 nucleotides align to TRBD2. CDR3 length: 15 residues. Germline CDR1 and CDR2: SGHNT and YENEEA. V was clipped by 0 bases and J by 6 bases; unmatched bases: 3. DNA for the CDR3: TGTGCCAGCAGCTTAGAGGTAGCGGGAGCCAATGAGCAGTTCTTC. Protein product: CASSLEVAGANEQFF. Complete variable domain (other parts from reference TRBV11-3 and TRBJ2-1): EAGVVQSPRYKIIEKKQPVAFWCNPISGHNTLYWYLQNLGQGPELLIRYENEEAVDDSQLPKDRFSAERLKGVDSTLKIQPAELGDSAVYLCASSLEVAGANEQFFGPGTRLTVL.

The V call is TRBV18, the J call TRBJ1-1, with 11 positions matching TRBD1. After removal of 3 bases from V and 4 bases from J, the junction contained 7 bases not matched to a gene. Germline CDR1 and CDR2: KGHSH and LQKENI. There are 16 residues in the CDR3. The chain's CDR3 is CASSPLAGTGGTEAFF. The CDR3 DNA sequence: TGTGCCAGCTCACCCCTAGCGGGGACAGGGGGCACTGAAGCTTTCTTT.

The V gene is TRBV5-1, the J gene TRBJ1-1, with D possibly matching TRBD1 (6 bases). The CDR3 has 14 residues. Germline V gene sequence: CDR1 SGHRS, CDR2 YFSETQ. V gave up 4 bases and J gave up 4 bases, with 14 bases separating them. CDR3 in amino acids: CASSRTAWGTEAFF. The CDR3 coding sequence is TGCGCCAGCAGCAGGACAGCTTGGGGCACTGAAGCTTTCTTT.

This clone showed up just a few times. The chain recombines TRBV9 with TRBJ2-7; D is unresolved. V was shortened by 0 bases and J by 7 bases, with 14 bases between the two germline ends. Germline assignment: CDR1 SGDLS and CDR2 YYNGEE. CDR3 size: 14 residues. The CDR3 sequence is CASSVAVTSGEQYF. In DNA, the CDR3 is TGTGCCAGCAGCGTAGCGGTCACCTCCGGTGAGCAGTACTTC.

J is TRBJ2-1 and V is TRBV24-1; no definite D call. The V end lost 0 bases, the J end lost 6 bases, and 11 bases lay between the germline ends. Germline V gene sequence: CDR1 KGHDR, CDR2 SFDVKD. CDR3 length: 15 residues. As DNA, the CDR3 is TGTGCCACCAGTGATTTGAGGCAGGTCCGCAATGAGCAGTTCTTC. Residues: CATSDLRQVRNEQFF.

CDR3 loop: CASSYVGGYEQYF. CDR3 DNA sequence: TGTGCCAGCAGTTACGTGGGCGGGTACGAGCAGTACTTC. The chain employs TRBV6-6 and TRBJ2-7; a weak D match, TRBD2 (5 bases). V shed 2 bases and J shed 4 bases, with 9 bases lying between them. Germline assignment: CDR1 MNHNY and CDR2 SVGAGI (reference sequence). The CDR3 covers 13 residues.

V usage is TRBV11-2 and J usage is TRBJ1-1; D might be TRBD1 (6 bases). Per the germline V gene, CDR1 is SGHAT and CDR2 is FQNNGV. Trimming stripped 5 bases from V and 4 bases from J, with 17 bases between. This CDR3 spans 15 amino acids. The CDR3 sequence: CASSPRLGARTEAFF. The CDR3 DNA is TGTGCCAGCAGCCCCCGACTGGGGGCGCGCACTGAAGCTTTCTTT.

The rearrangement links TRBV15 to TRBJ2-7, with TRBD1 identical over 11 bases. Germline assignment: CDR1 LNHNV and CDR2 YYDKDF (reference sequence). The junction had 6 bases not matched to a gene; V was cut back by 3 bases and J by 5 bases. This CDR3 has 15 amino acids. CDR3 loop: CATSSLRDRGDEQYF. Here the CDR3 DNA reads TGTGCCACCAGCAGCCTCCGGGACAGGGGGGACGAGCAGTACTTC.

The chain employs TRBV6-4 and TRBJ2-1; no clear D. The germline CDR1 and CDR2 sequences are MRHNA and SNTAGT. The CDR3 spans 12 residues. The ends were cut back, 2 bases at V and 4 bases at J, with 3 bases in the middle. The CDR3 DNA reads as TGTGCCAGCAGTGACACTTACAATGAGCAGTTCTTC. Translation: CASSDTYNEQFF.

The J gene is TRBJ2-7, the V gene TRBV5-4, with TRBD2 matching over 8 bases. This CDR3 has 16 amino acids. V dropped 4 bases and J dropped 0; count of bases not matched to a gene: 9. The germline V gene has CDR1 SGHNT and CDR2 YYREEE (reference sequence). CDR3 residues: CASSTRGASSSYEQYF. CDR3 coding DNA: TGTGCCAGCAGCACGCGGGGGGCTTCGAGCTCCTACGAGCAGTACTTC.

The chain combines TRBV27 with TRBJ2-1, with D hard to call. The germline V and J ends were trimmed by 6 bases and 0 bases, with 12 bases remaining between them. The CDR3 contains 15 residues. From germline, CDR1 is MNHEY and CDR2 SMNVEV (reference sequence). The CDR3 region is CASRFILSSYNEQFF. In nucleotides, the CDR3 is TGTGCCAGCAGGTTCATACTTAGCTCCTACAATGAGCAGTTCTTC.

The chain links TRBV28 to TRBJ1-5; D perhaps matches TRBD1 (6 bases). CDR3 size: 19 residues. Germline values: CDR1 MDHEN, CDR2 SYDVKM. Trimming pared 3 bases from V and 3 bases from J, leaving 24 bases between. CDR3 loop: CASSFGLRGQNEVNQPQHF. As DNA, the CDR3 is TGTGCCAGCAGTTTTGGGCTACGCGGACAGAATGAGGTCAATCAGCCCCAGCATTTT.

The rearrangement uses TRBV7-2 and TRBJ2-3, with 9 positions matching TRBD2. J was trimmed by 2 bases and V by 2 bases; bases with no gene match: 8. Germline assignment: CDR1 SGHTA and CDR2 FQGNSA. The CDR3 extends over 17 amino acids. The CDR3 DNA reads as TGTGCCAGCAGCTTACGTCTAGCGGGGCCCTCCACAGATACGCAGTATTTT. It codes for CASSLRLAGPSTDTQYF.

The chain couples TRBV19 to TRBJ2-2; 10 bases are shared with TRBD2. The CDR3 runs to 15 residues. The junction had 7 bases not matched to a gene; V was cut back by 6 bases and J by 6 bases. In germline, CDR1 is LNHDA, CDR2 SQIVND (reference sequence). CDR3 nucleotide sequence: TGTGCCAGTAGGTCTCTAGCGGGAGAGGCCGGGGAGCTGTTTTTT. The encoded protein is CASRSLAGEAGELFF.